What follows describes a single T cell receptor beta chain. The sample comes from a study of blood T cell repertoires in COVID-19. CDR3 size: 13 residues. V was cut by 6 bases and J by 0 bases, with 6 bases left in between. Germline CDR1 is MNHEY and CDR2 is SVGAGI. Those enrolled in Seattle joined during active infection and were followed longitudinally afterward. In the original analysis: Amplification of reference gene primers provided the estimated nucleated cell counts. The method was immunoSEQ multiplex PCR; TCRdb's version includes in-frame clones alone and lacks a portion of them. That table gives V, J and clone size, and the DNA gave D and trimming. This repertoire shows some 180,000 clones, more than 80% found once; its top ten account for 9.5% to 11%.

The chain recombines TRBV6-5 with TRBJ1-3; D is ambiguous. The TCR originated in a woman aged 40 to 50 with COVID-19, enrolled during active disease. Material: peripheral blood. Here the CDR3 DNA reads TGTGCCAGCAGGGCCAGCTCTGGAAACACCATATATTTT. This translates into CASRASSGNTIYF.